The 10 T cell receptor beta chains in this list originate from one sample, sequenced in a study of radiotherapy plus CTLA-4 blockade in lung cancer. Libraries were prepared by immunoSEQ multiplex PCR; TCRdb keeps only in-frame clonotypes and omits some of them. The sample consists of 60,000 to 75,000 clones, around 76% of them appearing once. This specimen consisted of peripheral blood, obtained from a patient treated with radiotherapy plus ipilimumab. The receptors were sampled from a human donor with non-small cell lung cancer whose response to radiotherapy plus ipilimumab could not be evaluated. Some clones in this sample may be carry-over from other donors' samples.

The rearrangement links TRBV28 to TRBJ2-1; TRBD2 matches at 11 bases. CDR1 MDHEN and CDR2 SYDVKM come from the germline V gene. The V segment lost 8 bases and the J segment 1 base; nucleotides outside the gene matches: 4. The CDR3 has 15 residues. The CDR3: CASGSGGASYNEQFF. CDR3 nucleotides: TGTGCCAGCGGTAGCGGGGGGGCGTCCTACAATGAGCAGTTCTTC.

The chain has TRBV5-4 and TRBJ1-6, with D tentatively TRBD1 (6 bases). Between the trimmed V and J ends, which lost 0 bases and 6 bases, there was a span of 7 bases. The CDR3 is made up of 14 amino acids. CDR1 and CDR2 (germline): SGHNT, YYREEE (reference sequence). As DNA, the CDR3 is TGTGCCAGCAGCTTGGCCAGGGGTAATTCACCCCTCCACTTT. Its translation is CASSLARGNSPLHF.

The genes are TRBV5-5 and TRBJ1-1, with TRBD1 matching 9 bases. The ends lost 2 bases at V and 5 bases at J; junction bases unmatched: 4. CDR1 and CDR2 from the germline V gene are SGHKS and YYEKEE (reference sequence). The CDR3 totals 14 residues. The CDR3 DNA is TGTGCCAGCAGCTTACAGGGGGCGGAGACTGAAGCTTTCTTT. Translating it yields CASSLQGAETEAFF. Together with reference TRBV5-5 and TRBJ1-1, the CDR3 gives the full variable domain: DAGVTQSPTHLIKTRGQQVTLRCSPISGHKSVSWYQQVLGQGPQFIFQYYEKEERGRGNFPDRFSARQFPNYSSELNVNALLLGDSALYLCASSLQGAETEAFFGQGTRLTVV.

The chain uses TRBV28 and TRBJ2-7, with no clear D. V gave up 2 bases and J gave up 3 bases, with 11 bases separating them. The germline V gene has CDR1 MDHEN and CDR2 SYDVKM. This CDR3 is built from 14 residues. The CDR3 protein is CASSLEVTRYEQYF. The CDR3 DNA reads TGTGCCAGCAGTTTAGAGGTCACCCGCTACGAGCAGTACTTC.

The chain has TRBV6-5 and TRBJ1-1; D is unclear. The CDR3 spans 13 residues. Trimming cost V 5 bases and J 6 bases, with 13 bases left between them. Germline V gene lookup returns CDR1 MNHEY and CDR2 SVGAGI. The CDR3 loop reads CASSPRRQSEAFF. The CDR3 DNA reads as TGTGCCAGCAGTCCGAGGAGGCAGTCTGAAGCTTTCTTT.

The chain is built from TRBV13 and TRBJ2-3, with D uncertain. Germline V gene sequence: CDR1 PRHDT, CDR2 FYEKMQ (reference sequence). V shed 5 bases and J shed 2 bases, with 5 bases lying between them. This CDR3 is 12 amino acids long. The CDR3 nucleotides read TGTGCCAGCAGCCTAAACACAGATACGCAGTATTTT. It codes for CASSLNTDTQYF. Combining the CDR3 with reference TRBV13 and TRBJ2-3 gives the whole variable domain AAGVIQSPRHLIKEKRETATLKCYPIPRHDTVYWYQQGPGQDPQFLISFYEKMQSDKGSIPDRFSAQQFSDYHSELNMSSLELGDSALYFCASSLNTDTQYFGPGTRLTVL.

The V and J genes are TRBV4-1 and TRBJ1-2; tentative D call: TRBD1 (5 bases). V was cut by 0 bases and J by 3 bases, with 11 bases left in between. The germline gives CDR1 MGHRA, CDR2 YSYEKL. This CDR3 is built from 15 residues. CDR3 sequence (DNA): TGCGCCAGCAGCCAAGACCAGGGCGCCGACTATGGCTACACCTTC. This encodes CASSQDQGADYGYTF.

This clone was seen just once. The chain uses TRBV6-6 and TRBJ2-7; 7 bases map to TRBD2. The V and J ends lost 10 bases and 3 bases, in that order; junction bases with no gene match: 12. The CDR3 contains 14 residues. Germline V gene data show CDR1 as MNHNY and CDR2 as SVGAGI (reference sequence). This CDR3 is CATQGGQASYEQYF. In DNA form, the CDR3 reads TGTGCCACCCAGGGAGGGCAGGCTAGCTACGAGCAGTACTTC.

The chain has TRBV6-1 and TRBJ1-3; possible D gene TRBD1, 6 bases. Trimming stripped 3 bases from V and 0 bases from J, with 12 bases between. CDR1 is MNHNS and CDR2 is SASEGT in the germline V gene. The CDR3 loop spans 16 amino acids. This CDR3 is CASSDVTGSSGNTIYF. The CDR3 DNA is TGTGCCAGCAGTGACGTCACAGGGAGCTCTGGAAACACCATATATTTT.

The chain uses TRBV29-1 and TRBJ1-6; TRBD1 matches at 10 bases. The V segment lost 7 bases and the J segment 7 bases; nucleotides outside the gene matches: 7. The CDR3 is 14 residues long. The germline gives CDR1 SQVTM, CDR2 ANQGSEA. In DNA, the CDR3 is TGCAGCGAGTACCGGGACAGGGGCAATTCACCCCTCCACTTT. This gives the protein CSEYRDRGNSPLHF.